The 23 T cell receptor beta chains in this list originate from one sample, sequenced in a study of blood T cell repertoires in COVID-19. This table comes from immunoSEQ multiplex PCR, and its TCRdb copy is limited to in-frame clones, with some not included. The data hold 200,000 to 250,000 clones, with 75% to 95% observed a single time. Sequencing was performed on PBMCs or T cells enriched from blood (not recorded which). The receptors shown here come from a woman aged 18 to 35 who had recovered from COVID-19.

The J gene is TRBJ2-7, the V gene TRBV11-3; D is unclear. V lost 4 bases to trimming and J lost 0 bases, with 10 bases between them. The CDR3 runs to 14 residues. The germline gives CDR1 SGHNT, CDR2 YENEEA. The DNA of the CDR3 is TGTGCCAGCAGCTCAACGCGGAGCTCCTACGAGCAGTACTTC. It is translated as CASSSTRSSYEQYF.

The gene calls are TRBV10-3 and TRBJ1-2, with TRBD1 matching over 7 bases. The germline gives CDR1 ENHRY, CDR2 SYGVKD. The CDR3 is 13 amino acids. Losses at the gene ends were 10 bases for V and 5 bases for J; bases not matched to a gene: 10. The DNA for the CDR3 is TGTGCCAATTCCCAAGGGACAGATTATGGCTACACCTTC. It yields the protein CANSQGTDYGYTF.

The chain couples TRBV4-1 to TRBJ2-7, with 7 bases that match TRBD1. CDR3 length: 13 amino acids. V lost 3 bases and J lost 4; bases outside the gene matches: 3. Germline V gene lookup returns CDR1 MGHRA and CDR2 YSYEKL. CDR3 sequence reads: CASSQTGIYEQYF. Here the CDR3 DNA reads TGCGCCAGCAGCCAGACAGGGATTTACGAGCAGTACTTC.

V usage is TRBV30 and J usage is TRBJ2-6, with a possible D match to TRBD2 (5 bases). This CDR3 has 17 residues. V lost 4 bases and J lost 1, with 17 bases in between. Germline loops: CDR1 GTSNPN, CDR2 SVGIG (reference sequence). In DNA, the CDR3 is TGTGCCTGGAAACCAGCGGTGAACCGATCTGGGGCCAACGTCCTGACTTTC. As protein: CAWKPAVNRSGANVLTF.

The rearrangement uses TRBV13 and TRBJ2-3; 8 bases are shared with TRBD2. Germline lookup yields CDR1 PRHDT and CDR2 FYEKMQ (reference sequence). The CDR3 covers 15 residues. V shed 6 bases and J 0 bases; nucleotides not matched to a gene: 5. CDR3 residues: CASRNSGASTDTQYF. CDR3 sequence (DNA): TGTGCCAGCAGGAATAGCGGGGCTAGCACAGATACGCAGTATTTT.

The chain combines TRBV9 with TRBJ1-2; 8 bases match TRBD1. Germline CDR1 reads SGDLS; CDR2 reads YYNGEE. The CDR3 is 16 residues long. V lost 4 bases and J lost 0; bases outside the gene matches: 8. The CDR3 bases are TGTGCCAGCAGCACCTTAGGGACAGGATCTAACTATGGCTACACCTTC. Protein sequence: CASSTLGTGSNYGYTF.

This clone occurred a few times. This chain links TRBV11-2 with TRBJ1-1; unclear D gene. The CDR3 loop spans 15 amino acids. Germline V gives CDR1 SGHAT, CDR2 FQNNGV. Trimming removed 1 base at V and 1 base at J, with 10 bases between. The CDR3 coding sequence is TGTGCCAGCAGCTTAGGTCACAGTACGAACACTGAAGCTTTCTTT. Residues: CASSLGHSTNTEAFF.

This clone was recorded only once. Written as DNA, the CDR3 is TGTGCCAGCAGTCTTACTAGCCTTATGTACTTC. This codes for CASSLTSLMYF. This chain uses TRBV25-1 with TRBJ2-5, with D possibly being TRBD2 (6 bases). This CDR3 contains 11 residues. The V end was cut by 5 bases, the J end by 13 bases, with 14 bases between. Germline lookup yields CDR1 MGHDK and CDR2 SYGVNS.

This rearrangement joins TRBV9 to TRBJ1-3, with 7 bases aligning to TRBD1. V gave up 3 bases and J gave up 3 bases; unmatched junction bases: 3. CDR3 length: 14 residues. Per germline, CDR1 SGDLS and CDR2 YYNGEE. The CDR3 sequence: CASSAGQDGNTIYF. The CDR3 DNA reads as TGTGCCAGCAGCGCTGGACAGGATGGAAACACCATATATTTT.

The V gene is TRBV6-5, the J gene TRBJ1-1; a weak D match, TRBD1 (5 bases). This CDR3 is built from 16 residues. From germline, CDR1 is MNHEY and CDR2 SVGAGI. With 0 bases removed from V and 1 base from J, the gap between germline ends came to 12 bases. CDR3 nucleotide sequence: TGTGCCAGCAGTTACTCGTTTATCGGGGGGAACACTGAAGCTTTCTTT. Protein: CASSYSFIGGNTEAFF.

The J gene is TRBJ1-2, the V gene TRBV29-1, with D tentatively TRBD1 (5 bases). Between the trimmed V and J ends, which lost 0 bases and 4 bases, there was a span of 9 bases. The CDR3 is made up of 13 amino acids. CDR1 is SQVTM, CDR2 ANQGSEA, per germline. In DNA, the CDR3 is TGCAGCGTTGAAGATGGGGGAGGCTATGGCTACACCTTC. It yields the protein CSVEDGGGYGYTF. Looking up the rest from reference TRBV29-1 and TRBJ1-2 gives the full variable domain: SAVISQKPSRDICQRGTSLTIQCQVDSQVTMMFWYRQQPGQSLTLIATANQGSEATYESGFVIDKFPISRPNLTFSTLTVSNMSPEDSSIYLCSVEDGGGYGYTFGSGTRLTVV.

The table lists this clone with a few counts. The DNA of the CDR3 is TGTGCCAGCAGCCAACCACAGGGGAACACTGAAGCTTTCTTT. Encoded protein: CASSQPQGNTEAFF. This chain links TRBV3-1 (or the pseudogene TRBV3-2) with TRBJ1-1; perhaps TRBD1 as D (6 bases). V was trimmed by 2 bases and J by 1 base, leaving 8 bases between them. Germline V gene sequence: CDR1 LGHDT, CDR2 YNNKEL (reference sequence). The CDR3 consists of 14 residues.

V usage is TRBV7-2 and J usage is TRBJ2-3, with D maybe TRBD2 (6 bases). This CDR3 is built from 17 residues. Deletions cut 1 base from V and 0 bases from J, with 14 bases between. The germline gives CDR1 SGHTA, CDR2 FQGNSA. This chain's CDR3 is CASSLDGSSASTDTQYF. The CDR3 coding sequence is TGTGCCAGCAGCTTAGATGGTTCTAGCGCAAGCACAGATACGCAGTATTTT.

The rearrangement links TRBV5-1 to TRBJ1-1; D gene ambiguous. The CDR3 extends over 12 amino acids. Trimming left V 0 bases short and J 9 bases short, with 9 bases between. Germline assignment: CDR1 SGHRS and CDR2 YFSETQ. This chain's CDR3 is CASSLDEGQAFF. Written as DNA, the CDR3 is TGCGCCAGCAGCTTGGATGAGGGCCAAGCTTTCTTT.

The chain is built from TRBV28 and TRBJ2-4, with 8 bases lining up with TRBD2. V shed 2 bases, J shed 8 bases, and the junction held 11 bases outside the gene matches. The CDR3 consists of 16 residues. Germline CDR1 MDHEN, CDR2 SYDVKM. The CDR3 region is CASSLSPGLDGYIQYF. CDR3 DNA sequence: TGTGCCAGCAGTTTAAGCCCGGGACTAGACGGGTACATTCAGTACTTC.

This sequence joins TRBV9 and TRBJ1-4; 9 bases fit TRBD1. Losses at the gene ends were 0 bases for V and 6 bases for J; bases not matched to a gene: 0. The CDR3 contains 14 residues. Germline V lookup: CDR1 SGDLS, CDR2 YYNGEE. The DNA for the CDR3 is TGTGCCAGCAGCGTAGGGACAGGGGATGAAAAACTGTTTTTT. Its protein product is CASSVGTGDEKLFF.

The chain has TRBV11-2 and TRBJ1-4; D gene uncertain. The germline V gene encodes CDR1 SGHAT and CDR2 FQNNGV. This CDR3 spans 15 amino acids. V was shortened by 3 bases and J by 6 bases, with 14 bases between the two germline ends. CDR3 loop: CASSFLRNSDEKLFF. CDR3 DNA sequence: TGTGCCAGCAGCTTTCTTCGAAATTCAGATGAAAAACTGTTTTTT.

The V gene is TRBV5-1, the J gene TRBJ2-7; 9 nucleotides line up with TRBD1. V trimming: 4 bases; J trimming: 3 bases; junction bases outside the gene matches: 8. This CDR3 spans 15 amino acids. Per germline, CDR1 SGHRS and CDR2 YFSETQ. CDR3 in amino acids: CASSRGGTGNYEQYF. DNA of the CDR3: TGCGCCAGCAGCCGCGGCGGGACAGGGAACTACGAGCAGTACTTC. The whole variable domain, filled in from reference TRBV5-1 and TRBJ2-7, reads KAGVTQTPRYLIKTRGQQVTLSCSPISGHRSVSWYQQTPGQGLQFLFEYFSETQRNKGNFPGRFSGRQFSNSRSEMNVSTLELGDSALYLCASSRGGTGNYEQYFGPGTRLTVT.

This chain uses TRBV9 with TRBJ1-3; D remains unclear. CDR3 size: 15 residues. The V and J ends lost 0 bases and 0 bases respectively, with 7 bases between them. Germline lookup yields CDR1 SGDLS and CDR2 YYNGEE. DNA of the CDR3: TGTGCCAGCAGCGTAGGTCGGTTCTCTGGAAACACCATATATTTT. Protein product: CASSVGRFSGNTIYF.

The V and J genes are TRBV6-5 and TRBJ2-2; a weak D match, TRBD1 (6 bases). V was shortened by 6 bases and J by 1 base, with 9 bases between the two germline ends. The CDR3 is made up of 14 amino acids. Germline CDR1 MNHEY, CDR2 SVGAGI. CDR3 in amino acids: CASRLGQNTGELFF. The CDR3 coding sequence is TGTGCCAGCAGATTGGGACAGAACACCGGGGAGCTGTTTTTT.

The V call is TRBV28, the J call TRBJ1-1; TRBD1 aligns across 8 bases. Germline CDR1 MDHEN, CDR2 SYDVKM. The CDR3 runs to 14 residues. The junction had 8 bases not matched to a gene; V was cut back by 6 bases and J by 5 bases. The chain's CDR3 is CASSPQGARTEAFF. CDR3 DNA: TGTGCCAGCAGCCCTCAGGGGGCGCGGACTGAAGCTTTCTTT.

The gene calls are TRBV5-1 and TRBJ2-1, with a tentative D call TRBD2 (6 bases). Germline CDR1 and CDR2: SGHRS and YFSETQ. The CDR3 is made up of 14 amino acids. Trimming left V 0 bases short and J 8 bases short, with 12 bases between. The CDR3 is CASSLELPGDEQFF. CDR3 nucleotides: TGCGCCAGCAGCTTGGAACTCCCGGGGGATGAGCAGTTCTTC.

V and J are TRBV19 and TRBJ2-7; no reliable D call. The germline CDR1 and CDR2 sequences are LNHDA and SQIVND (reference sequence). V gave up 3 bases and J gave up 2 bases, with 11 bases separating them. This CDR3 contains 14 residues. The CDR3 sequence is CASSISALPYEQYF. The CDR3 coding sequence is TGTGCCAGTAGTATCAGCGCCCTCCCCTACGAGCAGTACTTC.